One T cell receptor beta chain is described in this entry. Antigen specificity is unknown. The record originates from a study of OX40 agonist ivuxolimab in advanced cancers. Study information: Those enrolled were 80% to 85% male, with a mean age of 60 years and ages from roughly 20 to 90.

Germline V CDR1 and CDR2: MNHEY, SMNVEV (reference sequence). Trimming took off 3 bases at V and 3 bases at J, with 12 bases between the two ends. The length of the CDR3 is 14 residues. General observations from the study: Averaged across samples, CD8+ T cells carried more expanded clones than CD4+ did.

Assay used: immunoSEQ multiplex PCR; TCRdb lists only in-frame clones, some missing. The repertoire holds 60,000 to 90,000 clones, with approximately 80% as singletons. The sequences come from CD4+ or CD8+ T cells sorted from blood, collected in a trial of the OX40 agonist ivuxolimab. This receptor was obtained from an adult with an advanced solid tumor such as melanoma, head and neck, liver or kidney cancer. The chain uses TRBV27 and TRBJ2-7; D ambiguous. In DNA, the CDR3 is TGTGCCAGCAGTTTCTCCCGGTTACACTACGAGCAGTACGTC. As protein: CASSFSRLHYEQYV.